This T cell receptor beta chain was retrieved from a study of T cells in Graves' hyperthyroidism and ophthalmopathy. Study-wide findings and caveats: The model's output predicted ophthalmopathy at a median of about 6.5 months prior to onset. Most clonotypes expanded in thyroid above 0.001 were likewise present in blood.

Extraction of PBMCs used roughly 9.6 ml of fresh peripheral blood. From RNA transcripts, TCR beta CDR3 regions were amplified. A set of HTBI primers served as the primers for a first-round RT-PCR of the TCR CDR3. TCRdb ran MiXCR on the multiplex PCR reads and lists one entry per CDR3 protein. The table has 700,000 or so distinct CDR3 sequences, 15% to 20% seen once. This clonotype has a count of ten or more. Its antigen is not identified. V lost 6 bases and J 10 bases, leaving 13 bases between the germline ends. The CDR3 runs to 12 residues. Germline CDR1 is ENHRY and CDR2 is SYGVKD. V is TRBV10-3 and J is TRBJ2-1; D not certain. Sample: blood. The TCR was taken from a man aged 18 to 35 with Graves' hyperthyroidism. The CDR3 DNA is TGTGCCATCAGGAAAGACTCCCAAGAGCAGTTCTTC. Translation gives CAIRKDSQEQFF.